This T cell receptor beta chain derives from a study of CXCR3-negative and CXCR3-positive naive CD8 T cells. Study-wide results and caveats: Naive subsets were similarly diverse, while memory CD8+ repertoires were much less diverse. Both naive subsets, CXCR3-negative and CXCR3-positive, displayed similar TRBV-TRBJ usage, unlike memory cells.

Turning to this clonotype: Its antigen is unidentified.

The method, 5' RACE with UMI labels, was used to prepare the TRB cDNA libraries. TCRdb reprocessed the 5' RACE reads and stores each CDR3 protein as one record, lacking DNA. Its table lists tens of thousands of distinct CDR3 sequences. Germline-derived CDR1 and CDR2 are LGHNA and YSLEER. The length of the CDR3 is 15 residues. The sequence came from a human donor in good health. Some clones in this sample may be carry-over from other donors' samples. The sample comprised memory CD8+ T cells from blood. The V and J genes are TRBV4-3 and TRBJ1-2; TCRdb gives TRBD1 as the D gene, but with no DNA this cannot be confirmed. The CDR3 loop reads CASSQVENRGGGYTF.